This T cell receptor (beta chain) derives from a study of blood T cell repertoires in COVID-19. On the study more broadly: PBMCs, B-cell-depleted T cells, or T cells provided the cDNA or gDNA that made up the material.

Using immunoSEQ multiplex PCR, the repertoire was profiled, and TCRdb retains in-frame clones only, with some absent. The sample records about 62,000 clones, more than 85% being singletons. There are 14 residues in the CDR3. CDR1 and CDR2 from the germline V gene are KGHDR and SFDVKD. Trimming shortened V by 7 bases and J by 2 bases, and 12 bases separated the two germline ends. Sequences were obtained from peripheral blood. This TCR was recovered from a man between 70 and 80 years old with acute or convalescent COVID-19. The chain uses TRBV24-1 and TRBJ2-3; tentative D call: TRBD2 (6 bases). CDR3: CATRGPGLTDTQYF. In DNA, the CDR3 is TGTGCCACCAGGGGACCGGGACTCACAGATACGCAGTATTTT.